This T cell receptor beta chain was obtained from a study of OX40 agonist ivuxolimab in advanced cancers. Turning to the study itself: Dose-escalation patients suffered from hepatocellular carcinoma, melanoma, renal cell or head and neck cancer. Males comprised over 80% of the group, whose mean age was 60 years (range 23 to 79). Overall study results and limits: At 0.1 to 3.0 mg/kg and by week 6, CD4+ and CD8+ T cells in the blood had expanded clonally.

TCRdb keeps only in-frame clones here, not all; method: immunoSEQ multiplex PCR. The data hold 90,000 to 150,000 clones, with roughly nine tenths observed a single time. Autoimmune disease history or systemic immunosuppression meant exclusion. In regard to this clone: No antigen is known for it.

The sequencing here drew on CD4+ or CD8+ T cells sorted from blood, taken in a trial of the OX40 agonist ivuxolimab. The receptor was isolated from an adult with an advanced solid tumor such as melanoma, head and neck, liver or kidney cancer.

In DNA, the CDR3 is TGCGCCAGCAGCCAAGATAGGAATCTAGCAGGGGGGGCGGAGCAGTTCTTC. As protein: CASSQDRNLAGGAEQFF. The rearrangement joins TRBV4-1 to TRBJ2-1; D is possibly TRBD1 or TRBD2 (7 bases each). The V gene's germline CDR1 is MGHRA and CDR2 YSYEKL. Trimming cost V 0 bases and J 10 bases, with 22 bases left between them. CDR3 length equals 17 residues.